This TCR beta chain originates from a study of cytomegalovirus exposure and HLA in healthy donors. As to this clone: No antigen is known for it.

The study, taken as a whole, reports: CMV serostatus was the sole immune exposure information available.

The PCR ran on 60 Vbeta and 13 Jbeta primers. TCRdb's table, derived via immunoSEQ multiplex PCR, lists solely in-frame clones and lacks some. This table has about 140,000 clones, about 85% appearing once. In germline, CDR1 is SGHTA, CDR2 FQGNSA. The CDR3 extends over 16 amino acids. Trimming cost V 1 base and J 4 bases; bases outside gene matches: 9. This TCR derives from a female donor in good health and CMV-seronegative. The sequenced sample consisted of PBMCs. J is TRBJ2-7 and V is TRBV7-2; 8 bases fit TRBD2. The DNA for the CDR3 is TGTGCCAGCAGCTTAGGGGGCGGGAGGCTTGAATACGAGCAGTACTTC. The encoded protein is CASSLGGGRLEYEQYF. The whole variable domain, remainder taken from reference TRBV7-2 and TRBJ2-7, is GAGVSQSPSNKVTEKGKDVELRCDPISGHTALYWYRQSLGQGLEFLIYFQGNSAPDKSGLPSDRFSAERTGGSVSTLTIQRTQQEDSAVYLCASSLGGGRLEYEQYFGPGTRLTVT.